This T cell receptor (beta chain) emerged from a study of blood T cells in healthy people across ages. Notes on the study in general: Observed TCR beta diversity showed a strong correlation with the percentage of naive T cells as measured by flow cytometry.

The CDR3 runs 15 residues. Germline values: CDR1 KGHDR, CDR2 SFDVKD. V lost 0 bases, J lost 6 bases, and 14 bases lay in between. It was with a sample-barcoded 5' primer and a J-beta primer mix that a second PCR of roughly 7 to 12 cycles was run. A minimum of 3 million CDR3-containing paired-end reads was obtained for each sample. TCRdb reanalysed the 5' RACE reads using MiXCR and keeps one entry per CDR3 protein. The sample carries fewer than 950,000 distinct CDR3 sequences, approximately 53% recorded once. In the case of this clonotype: The antigen remains undetermined.

The chain recombines TRBV24-1 with TRBJ2-7, with a possible D match to TRBD2 (5 bases). The material sequenced was blood. This TCR derives from a man older than 75 in good health. The CDR3 sequence: CATSDLQGGPSEQYF. The CDR3 nucleotides are TGTGCCACCAGTGATTTGCAAGGAGGTCCCAGCGAGCAGTACTTC.